This record concerns one T cell receptor (beta chain) sequence. Other nucleotide sequences from this sample produce the same CDR3. This entry is derived from a study of shared clonotypes between healthy human individuals. Positively selected for CCR7, the CD45RO-negative cells used as naive CD8 cells excluded terminally differentiated effector memory CD45RA+ cells. The ends lost 10 bases at V and 4 bases at J; junction bases unmatched: 8. The germline CDR1 and CDR2 sequences are SGDLS and YYNGEE. This CDR3 contains 14 residues. Genomic DNA of every subset was divided equally among multiple immunoSEQ plates. Clones were sequenced by immunoSEQ multiplex PCR, and TCRdb holds only the in-frame ones, with some missing. This sample has roughly 2,000,000 clones, with 93% found just once.

This clonotype was obtained from a man younger than 30 in good health. Some clones in this sample may be carry-over from other donors' samples. Input material: naive CD8+ T cells from PBMCs. The gene calls are TRBV9 and TRBJ2-3, with 11 bases lining up with TRBD2. The CDR3 reads CASSTSGSSDTQYF. The CDR3 DNA follows: TGTGCCTCATCAACTAGCGGGAGCTCAGATACGCAGTATTTT.